The source of this T cell receptor beta chain is a study of blood T cell repertoires in COVID-19. Only in-frame clones appear in the TCRdb table, and some are missing; sequencing was by immunoSEQ multiplex PCR. This sample has about 320,000 clones; 75% to 90% occur once, and the top ten carry under 2%. The length of the CDR3 is 16 residues. From germline, CDR1 is SQVTM and CDR2 ANQGSEA. Losses at the gene ends were 0 bases for V and 6 bases for J; bases not matched to a gene: 7. This clone has just one count. This TCR was recovered from a woman in her twenties or thirties who had been exposed to COVID-19. The chain links TRBV29-1 to TRBJ2-1; 11 bases line up with TRBD2. Input material: PBMCs or T cells enriched from blood (not recorded which). The CDR3 DNA reads as TGCAGCGTTGAAGAGGGGCCTAGCGGGGGGCCCAATGAGCAGTTCTTC. This codes for CSVEEGPSGGPNEQFF.